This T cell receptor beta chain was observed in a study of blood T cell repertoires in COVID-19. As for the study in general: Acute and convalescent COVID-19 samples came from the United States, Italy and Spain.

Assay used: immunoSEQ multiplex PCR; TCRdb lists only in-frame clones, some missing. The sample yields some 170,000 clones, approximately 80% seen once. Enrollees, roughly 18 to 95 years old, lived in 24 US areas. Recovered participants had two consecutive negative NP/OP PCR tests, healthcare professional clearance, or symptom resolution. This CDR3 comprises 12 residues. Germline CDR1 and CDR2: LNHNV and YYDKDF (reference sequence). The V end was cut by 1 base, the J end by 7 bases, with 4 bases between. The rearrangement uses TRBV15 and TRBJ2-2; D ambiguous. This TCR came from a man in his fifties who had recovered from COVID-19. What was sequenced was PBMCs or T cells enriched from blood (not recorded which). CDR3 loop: CATSRGGGELFF. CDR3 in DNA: TGTGCCACCAGCAGAGGCGGCGGGGAGCTGTTTTTT.